The rows below give T cell receptor beta chains drawn from one sample of a study of technical replicates of blood from several donors. The repertoire was sequenced with immunoSEQ multiplex PCR; TCRdb's copy has only in-frame clones and lacks some. The data contain over 70,000 clones, about 96% of them singletons. Sequenced sample: T cells isolated from PBMCs. The receptor set was obtained from a human donor in good health. CDR3s include the opening cysteine and the closing phenylalanine or tryptophan. The D gene is left open where the match is weak. A clone size is listed for some rows: how often the clone was seen (once, few, many), or a class if it is expanded.

j_call d_call v_call clone_size cdr3_nt cdr3_aa
TRBJ2-7 TRBD2 TRBV28 . TGTGCCAGCAGTTTTAGGCTTAGACTAGCGGGTTCCTACGAGCAGTACTTC CASSFRLRLAGSYEQYF
TRBJ2-7 TRBD2 TRBV7-9 once TGTGCCAGCAGCGCCCGGACTAGCGGGGACTACGAGCAGTACTTC CASSARTSGDYEQYF
TRBJ2-7 TRBD2 TRBV5-4 . TGTGCCAGCAGCCTGACTAGCGGGAGATCCTACGAGCAGTACTTC CASSLTSGRSYEQYF
TRBJ2-1 . TRBV7-7 . TGTGCTAGCAGCCCAGATCCCACCTCCTACAATGAGCAGTTCTTC CASSPDPTSYNEQFF
TRBJ1-4 . TRBV5-4 . TGTGCCAGCAGCCCTAGCCCGACTAATGAAAAACTGTTTTTT CASSPSPTNEKLFF
TRBJ1-1 TRBD1 TRBV5-1 once TGCGCCAGCAGCTTGATGGGGACAGGGCGTTATGGGAGTGAAGCTTTCTTT CASSLMGTGRYGSEAFF
TRBJ2-5 TRBD2 TRBV7-7 . TGTGCTAGCAGCGCGACTAGCGGGGGAGAGACCCAGTACTTC CASSATSGGETQYF
TRBJ2-2 . TRBV7-7 . TGTGCCAGCAGCTTAAGTCAGGGAATCGGGGAGCTGTTTTTT CASSLSQGIGELFF
TRBJ2-1 TRBD2 TRBV6-1 . TGTGCCAGCAGGGTACTAGCGGAGGGCTACAATGAGCAGTTCTTC CASRVLAEGYNEQFF
TRBJ2-3 . TRBV19 once TGTGCCAGTACCCCAGGACTGAGCACAGATACGCAGTATTTT CASTPGLSTDTQYF
TRBJ2-3 . TRBV27 . TGTGCCAGCACCTCGAGGGGGAGCACAGATACGCAGTATTTT CASTSRGSTDTQYF
TRBJ2-2 TRBD2 TRBV7-9 . TGTGCCAGCAGCTTAGCGGTAGCGGGCGGCACCGGGGAGCTGTTTTTT CASSLAVAGGTGELFF
TRBJ2-7 TRBD2 TRBV19 . TGTGCCAGTATGCCCTTTGCGGGGGGCTCCTACGAGCAGTACTTC CASMPFAGGSYEQYF
TRBJ2-4 . TRBV5-1 once TGCGCCAGCACCCGACAGCCCCTAGCCAAAAACATTCAGTACTTC CASTRQPLAKNIQYF
TRBJ2-3 . TRBV5-3 few TGTGCCAGAAGCTTCAGAACGCCTAGCACAGATACGCAGTATTTT CARSFRTPSTDTQYF
TRBJ1-1 TRBD1 TRBV15 once TGTGCCACCAGCGGCCAAACAGGGGGTTGGACTGAAGCTTTCTTT CATSGQTGGWTEAFF
TRBJ1-4 TRBD1 TRBV29-1 . TGCAGCGTGTCGGCAGGGGGCGAAAAACTGTTTTTT CSVSAGGEKLFF
TRBJ2-3 TRBD1 TRBV5-1 . TGCGCCAGCAGCTTGGAGGGGGCAGCCGATACGCAGTATTTT CASSLEGAADTQYF